This passage covers 30 T cell receptor beta chains from one sample sequenced in a study of cytomegalovirus exposure and HLA in healthy donors. Researchers ran the PCR with 60 Vbeta and 13 Jbeta primers. Clones were sequenced by immunoSEQ multiplex PCR, and TCRdb holds only the in-frame ones, with some missing. The sample contains 110,000 to 150,000 clones, roughly three quarters of which appear only once. Specimen: PBMCs. These receptor sequences come from a woman under 40 in good health and CMV-seronegative.

The CDR3 DNA reads as TGTGCCAGCGGAGGGGCAATTGGGGCCAACGTCCTGACTTTC. It translates to CASGGAIGANVLTF. The chain carries TRBV27 and TRBJ2-6; D possibly corresponds to TRBD2 (6 bases). Germline-derived CDR1 and CDR2 are MNHEY and SMNVEV (reference sequence). The V end was cut by 8 bases, the J end by 3 bases, with 11 bases between. This CDR3 spans 14 amino acids.

This chain joins TRBV5-4 and TRBJ2-7; 8 nucleotides agree with TRBD2. This CDR3 spans 13 amino acids. V was pared by 8 bases and J by 5 bases, with 9 bases of the junction left unmatched. Germline V gives CDR1 SGHNT, CDR2 YYREEE (reference sequence). This CDR3 reads CARTPAGEDEQYV. In DNA, the CDR3 is TGTGCCAGAACGCCAGCGGGGGAGGACGAGCAGTACGTC.

The chain has TRBV28 and TRBJ2-3; 9 nucleotides match TRBD2. CDR1 is MDHEN and CDR2 is SYDVKM in the germline V gene. The CDR3 length is 18 residues. The V segment lost 4 bases and the J segment 0 bases; nucleotides outside the gene matches: 11. CDR3 sequence reads: CASSYLLGLAGSTDTQYF. The CDR3 nucleotides read TGTGCCAGCAGTTACCTATTGGGACTAGCAGGCAGCACAGATACGCAGTATTTT.

The rearrangement links TRBV4-1 to TRBJ2-2, with 8 nucleotides matching TRBD2. Germline V gene data show CDR1 as MGHRA and CDR2 as YSYEKL. The CDR3 has 15 amino acids. J was trimmed by 2 bases and V by 8 bases; bases with no gene match: 7. DNA of the CDR3: TGCGCCAGCCAAGAGCGGGAGCTTAACACCGGGGAGCTGTTTTTT. This translates into CASQERELNTGELFF.

This clone was observed once. This sequence joins TRBV7-9 and TRBJ2-5; D perhaps matches TRBD2 (5 bases). V lost 5 bases and J lost 5, with 18 bases in between. This CDR3 comprises 15 residues. Germline loops: CDR1 SEHNR, CDR2 FQNEAQ (reference sequence). CDR3 DNA: TGTGCCAGCAGCCAGACTACTGGGAAAATGGAGACCCAGTACTTC. This sequence encodes CASSQTTGKMETQYF. The whole variable domain, filled in from reference TRBV7-9 and TRBJ2-5, reads DTGVSQNPRHKITKRGQNVTFRCDPISEHNRLYWYRQTLGQGPEFLTYFQNEAQLEKSRLLSDRFSAERPKGSFSTLEIQRTEQGDSAMYLCASSQTTGKMETQYFGPGTRLLVL.

The J gene is TRBJ2-5, the V gene TRBV5-4; D is unresolved. Trimming stripped 1 base from V and 3 bases from J, with 7 bases between. The CDR3 covers 13 residues. Germline CDR1 reads SGHNT; CDR2 reads YYREEE (reference sequence). CDR3 sequence (DNA): TGTGCCAGCAGCTTGAAAGTAGAAGAGACCCAGTACTTC. Protein: CASSLKVEETQYF.

This clone was found a few times. This chain connects TRBV4-1 to TRBJ2-5; D remains unclear. This CDR3 is built from 15 residues. Germline V CDR1 and CDR2: MGHRA, YSYEKL. V lost 4 bases, J lost 3 bases, and 15 bases lay in between. Written as DNA, the CDR3 is TGCGCCAGCAGCCGATACTATTCGGCCGAAGAGACCCAGTACTTC. Translation: CASSRYYSAEETQYF.

This clone has a handful of counts. The chain carries TRBV6-6 and TRBJ2-3, with 8 positions matching TRBD1. CDR3 length: 15 amino acids. Germline V gene data show CDR1 as MNHNY and CDR2 as SVGAGI (reference sequence). V gave up 7 bases and J gave up 0 bases; unmatched junction bases: 6. The CDR3 sequence: CASNRGQGSTDTQYF. CDR3 DNA: TGTGCCAGCAATAGAGGACAGGGAAGCACAGATACGCAGTATTTT.

The J gene is TRBJ2-3, the V gene TRBV11-2, with D possibly matching TRBD1 (5 bases). Germline CDR1 is SGHAT and CDR2 is FQNNGV. The ends were cut back, 2 bases at V and 0 bases at J, with 9 bases in the middle. The CDR3 length is 15 residues. The CDR3 region has the DNA TGTGCCAGCAGCTTATGGGGCGGTAGCACAGATACGCAGTATTTT. Protein sequence: CASSLWGGSTDTQYF.

J is TRBJ2-7 and V is TRBV5-5; TRBD1 agrees at 8 bases. With 2 bases clipped from V and 6 bases from J, the junction kept 10 bases outside the gene matches. The CDR3 extends over 15 amino acids. Germline-derived CDR1 and CDR2 are SGHKS and YYEKEE (reference sequence). The DNA of the CDR3 is TGTGCCAGCAGCTTAGGAGGGCAGGGGGCGACCGAGCAGTACGTC. This encodes CASSLGGQGATEQYV.

This clone was detected many times. The chain employs TRBV4-1 and TRBJ2-7; possibly TRBD2 for D (7 bases). This CDR3 contains 15 residues. CDR1 MGHRA and CDR2 YSYEKL come from the germline V gene. Trimming pared 0 bases from V and 2 bases from J, leaving 11 bases between. The CDR3 region is CASSQDDGGPYEQYF. CDR3 DNA: TGCGCCAGCAGCCAAGATGACGGGGGGCCCTACGAGCAGTACTTC.

This sequence joins TRBV30 and TRBJ2-5; perhaps TRBD1 as D (7 bases). CDR1 GTSNPN and CDR2 SVGIG come from the germline V gene (reference sequence). Trimming removed 4 bases at V and 4 bases at J, with 13 bases between. This CDR3 comprises 13 residues. The CDR3 nucleotides are TGTGCCTGGAAGCGGCAGGGGGGAGAGACCCAGTACTTC. It encodes CAWKRQGGETQYF.

The V gene is TRBV28, the J gene TRBJ1-2; 11 positions match TRBD1. Germline CDR1 reads MDHEN; CDR2 reads SYDVKM. The length of the CDR3 is 16 residues. Germline trimming cut 5 bases from V and 6 bases from J; bases unmatched to any gene: 11. The CDR3 loop is CASSDPGTGGSHGYTF. The CDR3 nucleotides read TGTGCCAGCAGTGACCCCGGGACAGGGGGGTCCCATGGCTACACCTTC.

V gene TRBV5-4 combines with J gene TRBJ2-1; D not certain. V shed 0 bases and J shed 1 base, with 8 bases lying between them. Per the germline V gene, CDR1 is SGHNT and CDR2 is YYREEE (reference sequence). This CDR3 comprises 15 residues. The CDR3 loop reads CASSLDFPSYNEQFF. Here the CDR3 DNA reads TGTGCCAGCAGCTTGGACTTTCCTTCCTACAATGAGCAGTTCTTC.

The rearrangement joins TRBV7-2 to TRBJ1-2; D ambiguous. In germline, CDR1 is SGHTA, CDR2 FQGNSA. The CDR3 length is 13 residues. Trimming stripped 1 base from V and 8 bases from J, with 11 bases between. In nucleotides, the CDR3 is TGTGCCAGCAGCTTAGTACCAGAACGAGGCTACACCTTC. This translates into CASSLVPERGYTF.

This chain uses TRBV6-6 with TRBJ1-1; TRBD1 matches at 8 bases. The CDR3 consists of 15 residues. Germline V gives CDR1 MNHNY, CDR2 SVGAGI (reference sequence). The ends lost 5 bases at V and 5 bases at J; junction bases unmatched: 10. CDR3 bases: TGTGCCAGCAGTAACCGGGCAGGGGGCAAAACTGAAGCTTTCTTT. Its protein product is CASSNRAGGKTEAFF.

The chain employs TRBV7-3 and TRBJ2-2, with D unresolved. Germline V CDR1 and CDR2: SGHTA, FQGTGA. This CDR3 region has 16 residues. Trimming took 1 base from V and 1 from J, leaving 10 bases between them. The CDR3 here is CASSLNPGRNTGELFF. CDR3 in DNA: TGTGCCAGCAGCTTAAACCCAGGCAGGAACACCGGGGAGCTGTTTTTT.

This clone was recorded once. V is TRBV4-2 and J is TRBJ2-2, with TRBD2 matching 11 bases. The V gene's germline CDR1 is LGHNA and CDR2 YNFKEQ. V dropped 1 base and J dropped 6; count of bases not matched to a gene: 4. The CDR3 extends over 16 amino acids. DNA of the CDR3: TGTGCCAGCAGCCAAGGAGTTAGCGGGAGGGCCGGGGAGCTGTTTTTT. Translation: CASSQGVSGRAGELFF.

The V call is TRBV10-1, the J call TRBJ2-5; 7 nucleotides align to TRBD1. CDR1 is WNHNN and CDR2 is SYGVQD in the germline V gene (reference sequence). J was trimmed by 4 bases and V by 5 bases; bases with no gene match: 7. The CDR3 sequence is 14 residues long. The CDR3 DNA reads as TGCGCCAGCAGTTTGACAGGGATAGGAGAGACCCAGTACTTC. It specifies CASSLTGIGETQYF.

This rearrangement joins TRBV18 to TRBJ1-4; D is ambiguous. This CDR3 is built from 15 residues. From germline, CDR1 is KGHSH and CDR2 LQKENI. V lost 3 bases and J lost 8, with 16 bases in between. For the CDR3, the DNA is TGTGCCAGCTCACCTGTTGAGGGAGGAGACGAAAAACTGTTTTTT. This sequence encodes CASSPVEGGDEKLFF. The full variable domain, completed using reference TRBV18 and TRBJ1-4, is NAGVMQNPRHLVRRRGQEARLRCSPMKGHSHVYWYRQLPEEGLKFMVYLQKENIIDESGMPKERFSAEFPKEGPSILRIQQVVRGDSAAYFCASSPVEGGDEKLFFGSGTQLSVL.

This clone was found a few times. This rearrangement joins TRBV7-3 to TRBJ2-1; 7 bases match TRBD2. The V and J ends lost 5 bases and 0 bases, in that order; junction bases with no gene match: 4. The CDR3 sequence is 15 residues long. The V gene's germline CDR1 is SGHTA and CDR2 FQGTGA. In nucleotides, the CDR3 is TGTGCCAGCAGCGCCGCGGGGGTCTCCTACAATGAGCAGTTCTTC. It specifies CASSAAGVSYNEQFF.

The chain links TRBV18 to TRBJ2-3; TRBD1 matches at 7 bases. Germline lookup yields CDR1 KGHSH and CDR2 LQKENI. The CDR3 consists of 14 residues. The trim removed 4 bases at V and 4 bases at J, leaving 5 bases unmatched. CDR3 amino acids: CASSQGQDADTQYF. Written as DNA, the CDR3 is TGTGCCAGCTCACAAGGACAGGATGCAGATACGCAGTATTTT. Filled out from reference TRBV18 and TRBJ2-3, the complete variable domain reads NAGVMQNPRHLVRRRGQEARLRCSPMKGHSHVYWYRQLPEEGLKFMVYLQKENIIDESGMPKERFSAEFPKEGPSILRIQQVVRGDSAAYFCASSQGQDADTQYFGPGTRLTVL.

The CDR3: CASSQGDSGTSPYEQYF. The DNA for the CDR3 is TGTGCCAGCAGCCAAGGAGATTCCGGGACTAGCCCTTACGAGCAGTACTTC. J is TRBJ2-7 and V is TRBV4-2; TRBD2 aligns across 9 bases. Germline lookup yields CDR1 LGHNA and CDR2 YNFKEQ. The CDR3 contains 17 residues. After removal of 1 base from V and 4 bases from J, the junction contained 11 bases not matched to a gene.

CDR3 sequence reads: CASSGRDRGYEQYV. The DNA of the CDR3 is TGTGCCAGCAGTGGCCGGGACAGGGGATACGAGCAGTACGTC. The chain couples TRBV28 to TRBJ2-7; 10 nucleotides align to TRBD1. The CDR3 contains 14 residues. Germline CDR1 reads MDHEN; CDR2 reads SYDVKM. The junction had 5 bases not matched to a gene; V was cut back by 5 bases and J by 4 bases.

This clone was seen a few times. The chain couples TRBV28 to TRBJ2-1; D gene uncertain. Per germline, CDR1 MDHEN and CDR2 SYDVKM. This CDR3 has 16 residues. V lost 6 bases and J lost 2, with 17 bases in between. The CDR3 is CASRHTQNLPYNEQFF. CDR3 nucleotide sequence: TGTGCCAGCAGGCACACACAGAATCTCCCCTACAATGAGCAGTTCTTC.

The rearrangement links TRBV1 to TRBJ2-2; the table's D call, TRBD1, was not checked against the DNA. TRBV1 is a pseudogene. The CDR3 totals 15 residues. The DNA of the CDR3 is TGCACCAGCGGTGTCCAGGGGCCTATCACCGGGGAGCTGTTTTTT. Translating it yields CTSGVQGPITGELFF.

The chain has TRBV30 and TRBJ2-5; 12 nucleotides align to TRBD1. CDR1 and CDR2 (germline): GTSNPN, SVGIG (reference sequence). V trimming: 5 bases; J trimming: 5 bases; junction bases outside the gene matches: 3. This CDR3 comprises 13 residues. For the CDR3, the DNA is TGTGCCTGGCGGGACAGGGGGCCGGAGACCCAGTACTTC. The encoded protein is CAWRDRGPETQYF. Full variable domain (rest looked up from reference TRBV30 and TRBJ2-5): SQTIHQWPATLVQPVGSPLSLECTVEGTSNPNLYWYRQAAGRGLQLLFYSVGIGQISSEVPQNLSASRPQDRQFILSSKKLLLSDSGFYLCAWRDRGPETQYFGPGTRLLVL.

CDR3 sequence reads: CASSFGGYEQYF. The CDR3 DNA is TGTGCCAGCAGCTTTGGGGGCTACGAGCAGTACTTC. The chain links TRBV11-1 to TRBJ2-5; D may match TRBD1 or TRBD2 (5 bases each). TRBJ2-7 explains the end of the DNA better; the J call may be wrong. The CDR3 has 12 amino acids. CDR1 and CDR2 (germline): SGHAT, FQDESV (reference sequence).

The J gene is TRBJ2-6, the V gene TRBV6-1; 8 nucleotides agree with TRBD1. The CDR3 has 14 residues. V lost 7 bases and J lost 2; bases outside the gene matches: 1. The germline CDR1 and CDR2 sequences are MNHNS and SASEGT. This chain's CDR3 is CASKQGAGANVLTF. The CDR3 nucleotides are TGTGCCAGCAAACAGGGGGCTGGGGCCAACGTCCTGACTTTC.

The J gene is TRBJ1-5, the V gene TRBV9, with D possibly TRBD1 on 5 matching bases. The CDR3 spans 14 residues. CDR1 and CDR2 (germline): SGDLS, YYNGEE. The V end lost 4 bases, the J end lost 3 bases, and 11 bases lay between the germline ends. This chain's CDR3 is CASSPGGINQPQHF. The DNA for the CDR3 is TGTGCCAGCAGCCCCGGGGGGATCAATCAGCCCCAGCATTTT.